This TCR beta chain was retrieved from a study of blood T cell repertoires in COVID-19. Study overall: Sources were T cells, B-cell-depleted T cells, or PBMCs; the material itself was cDNA or gDNA.

Libraries were prepared by immunoSEQ multiplex PCR; TCRdb keeps only in-frame clonotypes and omits some of them. The sample holds 300,000 to 450,000 clones, more than 75% seen once. The length of the CDR3 is 15 residues. Germline lookup yields CDR1 MNHEY and CDR2 SVGAGI. V was pared by 5 bases and J by 4 bases, with 8 bases of the junction left unmatched. This rearrangement joins TRBV6-5 to TRBJ2-7, with 10 bases identical to TRBD2. The material sequenced was peripheral blood. The TCR was taken from a human donor with acute or convalescent COVID-19. The donor label of this sample is uncertain. CDR3 protein: CASSSGGAPLYEQYF. The CDR3 coding sequence is TGTGCCAGCAGTAGCGGGGGGGCCCCTTTGTACGAGCAGTACTTC.